Sequencing of this T cell receptor beta chain was carried out in a study of blood T cell repertoires in COVID-19 (dated by TCRdb to about 2020). Background on the whole study: Samples from collaborators originated in the United States, Italy and Spain and spanned both the acute and convalescent phases of COVID-19. A de-identified subject ID, COVID-19 status, age in years and sex were almost always included in the sample metadata. Where available, HLA class I and class II types were taken from metadata supplied by the sample provider and were not determined by assay-based typing. A freely available public database, intended as a resource for researchers studying the immune response to SARS-CoV-2, is where the repertoires were released. Samples were obtained from the ongoing ImmuneRACE study (first 160 participants) and from some 1,300 subjects provided by 6 global collaborators. The material from the prospective study consisted of cDNA or gDNA derived from T cells, B-cell-depleted T cells, or PBMCs. Subjects who had been exposed to COVID-19, were actively infected with it, or had recovered from it provided the deeply sampled blood TCRbeta repertoires that made up the dataset. General findings and caveats noted by the study authors: How much clinical and demographic metadata was included differed by source and by participant, and the metadata was provided uncurated.

The immunoSEQ Assay, a bias-controlled multiplex PCR, was used to amplify TCRbeta CDR3 regions from genomic DNA. From the authors' description of their analysis: Within the assay, amplification of reference gene primers was used to estimate how many nucleated cells each sample contained. To quantify the absolute abundance of each unique TCRbeta CDR3 rearrangement, sequence reads were collapsed and filtered. Productive Simpson clonality was computed per sample as the square root of Simpson's diversity index over productive rearrangements. The table comes from immuneACCESS by way of TCRdb, which keeps in-frame sequences with V and J called. Part of the clones is missing from these tables; in studies checked, under half for an unresolved V gene and the rest for unknown reasons. V, J and clone size are those of that table, while D and trimming were read from the DNA. The sample contains 210,000 or so clones, approximately 80% of them found a single time. The top ten constitute around 4.7% of the sample.

Enrolling through a virtual design, the prospective study's participants ranged in age from roughly 18 to 89 years and lived across roughly 24 United States geographic areas. Cohort assignment in the prospective study relied on participant-reported clinical history from a screening survey and a study questionnaire. Mobile phlebotomists in the prospective study collected whole blood, serum and a nasopharyngeal or oropharyngeal swab from every participant. Prospective study participants could optionally give additional blood draws and questionnaires over an approximately two-month period. Before DNA extraction, prospective study blood samples were shipped either frozen or at room temperature. This clone was seen only once. Its specific antigen is unknown. Base qualities were left out, and no much larger clone turns up one base away. For CDR1 and CDR2, the germline V gene (reference sequence) lists SGHNT and YYREEE. The CDR3 contains 16 residues, cysteine and phenylalanine counted. Only the CDR3 DNA stays, 48 bases, in frame from base 1. The germline ends are 14 bases apart after V is trimmed by 4 bases and J by 0 bases.

Sequenced material: PBMCs or T cells enriched from blood (not recorded which). This chain is built from TRBV5-4 and TRBJ2-1, and perhaps TRBD2 as D gene, on 7 matching bases. This receptor was identified in a man aged 25-45 years with acute COVID-19. The DNA is as follows: TGTGCCAGCAGCCGAGGGGGGGAAAGCTCCTACAATGAGCAGTTCTTC. Its coded protein is CASSRGGESSYNEQFF.